What follows describes a single T cell receptor (beta chain). This clonotype showed up just a few times. The target of this receptor is not known. It has no much larger one-base neighbor in the sample; base qualities were not kept. Any patient with an uncontrolled infection, another autoimmune disease, pregnancy or lactation was excluded. Diagnoses were established on the basis of clinical symptoms, serum thyroxine and TRAb, thyroid ultrasound, and orbital computed tomography. Total RNA was extracted with Trizol reagent, and quality was checked on an Agilent 2100 Bioanalyzer. TCR beta CDR3 regions were amplified from RNA transcripts. A first-round RT-PCR of the TCR CDR3 used the HTBI primer set with the Qiagen OneStep RT-PCR kit. The libraries were constructed in a second round of multiplex PCR and then size-selected and purified. Paired-end sequencing of the libraries was performed with 100 bp reads on an Illumina HiSeq2000. In the paper's pipeline: SOAPnuke was used to process the raw data, with reads discarded if the reads contained adapters or uncalled bases, had a mean Phred below 15, or lacked an exact constant-primer or identifier match. High-quality paired reads were merged using COPE v1.2.5, and each unique nucleotide sequence was defined as a clonotype. MiTCR v1.1 was used to align the clonotypes against IMGT TRBV, TRBD and TRBJ reference segments. The analysis was restricted to V-J combinations with a frequency above 0.0001, which together covered around 99% of the repertoires. A TCS score was defined as the ratio of F50 (clonal expansion) to E x V (chaos), with BLOSUM62-based TCRdist applied between CDR3 peptides within each V-J. Welch's t-statistics and random forest reduced 514 V-J features to roughly 13, which were used in a naive Bayes classifier (R e1071). Thyroid-blood repertoire similarity was quantified with the Morisita-Horn index. The public reads were quality trimmed at Q25 with fastp and then assembled into clones with MiXCR by TCRdb, keeping productive beta chains. Every entry covers one CDR3 protein and lists the most common genes and DNA from its rows. The V and J calls were determined by TCRdb, not by the authors. Within this sample are 660,000 or so distinct CDR3 sequences, with roughly 46% of them counted one time only. In total, the top ten clones hold 6.5% to 9% of the sample.

The data originate from a study of T cells in Graves' hyperthyroidism and ophthalmopathy (dated by TCRdb to the late 2010s). Broadly, across the study: To identify TCR V-J signatures that set the groups apart, the researchers used a discovery cohort of about a hundred patients, made up of 40 to 45 with Graves' ophthalmopathy and 57 with stable Graves' hyperthyroidism. Prospective prediction of ophthalmopathy was tested in an independent validation cohort of 18 to 20 hyperthyroidism patients and some 17 patients who later progressed to ophthalmopathy. The 100 or so discovery patients were divided at random into training and test sets in a 7:3 ratio. The paper describes TCR Vbeta CDR3 sequencing of 135 peripheral blood samples, made up of roughly 40 ophthalmopathy patients, more than 70 hyperthyroidism patients and 17 progressor patients. Thyroid tissue and blood T-cell repertoires from several Graves' hyperthyroidism patients were also compared in the study. Once sampling was done, hyperthyroidism patients were given methimazole at a starting dose of 30 mg daily, whereas ophthalmopathy patients were given high-dose intravenous methylprednisolone. The research as a whole found: In validation, the model predicted progression to ophthalmopathy with around 71% sensitivity and about 73% specificity, a median of about 6.7 months before onset. A 13 V-J signature model separated ophthalmopathy from stable hyperthyroidism, with around 88% sensitivity and about 81% specificity in cross-validation and 80%/75% in testing. Sample size was not statistically predetermined, and investigators were not blinded to group allocation. Most expanded thyroid clonotypes (frequency above 0.001) were also found in blood, which suggests that blood repertoires may mirror thyroid immune responses.

For CDR1 and CDR2, the germline V gene lists MNHEY and SVGAGI. The trim is 6 bases for V and 2 bases for J, with a gap of 14 bases between the germline ends. The CDR3 holds 14 amino acids from the cysteine to the phenylalanine. The CDR3 DNA has 42 bases and is translated from base 1. The V gene is TRBV6-5 and the J gene is TRBJ2-7; matching of 6 bases hints at TRBD2 as the D gene. Sequencing was done on a sample of peripheral blood or thyroid tissue (not recorded which). The origin of this receptor is an adult man with Graves' disease, either hyperthyroidism or ophthalmopathy (not recorded which). This receptor carries the CDR3 CASSPGGGPYEQYF. The nucleotide sequence reads as follows: TGTGCCAGCAGCCCCGGGGGAGGACCCTACGAGCAGTACTTC.